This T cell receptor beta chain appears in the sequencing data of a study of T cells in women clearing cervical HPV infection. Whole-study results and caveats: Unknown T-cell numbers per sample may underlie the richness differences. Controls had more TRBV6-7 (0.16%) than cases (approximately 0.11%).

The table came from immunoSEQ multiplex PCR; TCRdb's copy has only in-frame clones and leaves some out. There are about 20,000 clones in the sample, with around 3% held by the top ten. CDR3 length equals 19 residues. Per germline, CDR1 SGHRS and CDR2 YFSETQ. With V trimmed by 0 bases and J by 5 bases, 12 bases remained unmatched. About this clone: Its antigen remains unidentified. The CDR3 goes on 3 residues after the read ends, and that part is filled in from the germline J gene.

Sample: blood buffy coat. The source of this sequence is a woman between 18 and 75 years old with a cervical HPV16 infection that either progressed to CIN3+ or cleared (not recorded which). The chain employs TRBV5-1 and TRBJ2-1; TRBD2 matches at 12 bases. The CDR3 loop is CASSLASGRAGGWNNEQFF. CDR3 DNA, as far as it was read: TGCGCCAGCAGCTTGGCTAGCGGGAGGGCCGGGGGGTGGAACAATGAG.